Presented here are 3 T cell receptor beta chains from one specimen sequenced in a study of blood T cells in healthy people across ages. The second PCR ran about 7 to 12 cycles with a sample-barcoded 5' primer and J-beta primers. TCRdb fed the 5' RACE reads into MiXCR, producing one record per CDR3 protein. Here the sample spans 950,000 to 1,200,000 distinct CDR3 sequences, around two fifths being singletons. Sequenced sample: blood. The receptors here all came from a man between 18 and 29 years old in good health.

V gene TRBV19 combines with J gene TRBJ1-5; no definite D call. The CDR3 spans 14 residues. CDR1 is LNHDA, CDR2 SQIVND, per germline (reference sequence). Trimming took off 6 bases at V and 0 bases at J, with 9 bases between the two ends. The DNA for the CDR3 is TGTGCCAGTAGGCAGGTATATAGCAATCAGCCCCAGCATTTT. This codes for CASRQVYSNQPQHF.

This clonotype was seen once. The chain employs TRBV27 and TRBJ2-7, with 11 bases fitting TRBD2. The junction had 6 bases not matched to a gene; V was cut back by 5 bases and J by 3 bases. Germline-derived CDR1 and CDR2 are MNHEY and SMNVEV (reference sequence). This CDR3 has 15 amino acids. CDR3: CASSTELAGVYEQYF. CDR3 bases: TGTGCCAGCAGTACAGAACTAGCGGGGGTCTACGAGCAGTACTTC.

In its sample, this clonotype was seen a few times. The J gene is TRBJ1-3, the V gene TRBV10-3; D gene uncertain. Trimming stripped 10 bases from V and 4 bases from J, with 20 bases between. CDR1 ENHRY and CDR2 SYGVKD come from the germline V gene. The CDR3 runs to 15 residues. CDR3 bases: TGTGCCACCGAGGACTTTCCACCCGGGGGAAACACCATATATTTT. Translating it yields CATEDFPPGGNTIYF.